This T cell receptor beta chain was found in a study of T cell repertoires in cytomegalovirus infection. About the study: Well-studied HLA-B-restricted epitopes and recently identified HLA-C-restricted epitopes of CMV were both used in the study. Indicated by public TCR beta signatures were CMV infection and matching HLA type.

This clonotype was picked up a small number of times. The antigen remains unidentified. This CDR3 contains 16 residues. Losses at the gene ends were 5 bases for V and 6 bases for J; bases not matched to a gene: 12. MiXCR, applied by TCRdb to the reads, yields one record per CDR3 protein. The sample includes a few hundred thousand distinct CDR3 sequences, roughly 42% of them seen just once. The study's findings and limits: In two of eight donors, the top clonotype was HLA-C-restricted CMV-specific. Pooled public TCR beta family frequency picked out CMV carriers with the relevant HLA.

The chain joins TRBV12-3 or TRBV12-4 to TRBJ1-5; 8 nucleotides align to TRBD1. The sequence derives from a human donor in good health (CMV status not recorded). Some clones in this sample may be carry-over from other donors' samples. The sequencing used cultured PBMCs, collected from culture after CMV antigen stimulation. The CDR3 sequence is CASSQWSGGAGQPQHF. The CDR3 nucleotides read TGTGCCAGCAGTCAATGGTCAGGGGGCGCGGGTCAGCCCCAGCATTTT.